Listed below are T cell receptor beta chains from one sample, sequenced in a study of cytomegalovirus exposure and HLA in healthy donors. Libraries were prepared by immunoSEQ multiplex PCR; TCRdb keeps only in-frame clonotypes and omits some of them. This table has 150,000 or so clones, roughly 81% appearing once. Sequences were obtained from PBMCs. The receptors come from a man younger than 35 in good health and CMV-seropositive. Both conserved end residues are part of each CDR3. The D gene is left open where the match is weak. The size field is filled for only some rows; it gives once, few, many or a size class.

CDR3 protein: CASRAGQRYEQYF; CDR3 DNA: TGTGCCAGCAGGGCGGGACAGCGCTACGAGCAGTACTTC; CDR3 length: 13; V gene: TRBV6-1; J gene: TRBJ2-7; clone size: once; D gene: NA
CDR3 protein: CASTHRENTEAFF; CDR3 DNA: TGCGCCAGCACCCACAGGGAGAACACTGAAGCTTTCTTT; CDR3 length: 13; V gene: TRBV5-1; J gene: TRBJ1-1; clone size: NA; D gene: NA
CDR3 protein: CASSVAGGLSEQFF; CDR3 DNA: TGTGCCAGCAGCGTAGCGGGGGGGCTGTCTGAGCAGTTCTTC; CDR3 length: 14; V gene: TRBV9; J gene: TRBJ2-1; clone size: NA; D gene: TRBD2
CDR3 protein: CASSPSVSETQYF; CDR3 DNA: TGTGCTAGCAGCCCATCGGTTAGTGAGACCCAGTACTTC; CDR3 length: 13; V gene: TRBV7-7; J gene: TRBJ2-5; clone size: NA; D gene: NA
CDR3 protein: CAHGRSWGNTIYF; CDR3 DNA: TGTGCCCATGGGCGTTCGTGGGGAAACACCATATATTTT; CDR3 length: 13; V gene: TRBV5-8; J gene: TRBJ1-3; clone size: NA; D gene: NA
CDR3 protein: CASSLAKGRDEKLFF; CDR3 DNA: TGTGCCAGCAGCTTAGCGAAGGGGAGGGATGAAAAACTGTTTTTT; CDR3 length: 15; V gene: TRBV7-2; J gene: TRBJ1-4; clone size: few; D gene: NA
CDR3 protein: CASSLEGGESTEAFF; CDR3 DNA: TGTGCCAGCAGCTTAGAAGGGGGCGAGAGCACTGAAGCTTTCTTT; CDR3 length: 15; V gene: TRBV13; J gene: TRBJ1-1; clone size: few; D gene: TRBD1
CDR3 protein: CASSLVGTGVGGYTF; CDR3 DNA: TGTGCCAGCAGCTTAGTAGGGACAGGGGTTGGGGGCTACACCTTC; CDR3 length: 15; V gene: TRBV7-2; J gene: TRBJ1-2; clone size: NA; D gene: TRBD1
CDR3 protein: CASSEDNLGQFF; CDR3 DNA: TGTGCCAGCAGTGAGGACAATCTCGGGCAGTTCTTC; CDR3 length: 12; V gene: TRBV6-6; J gene: TRBJ2-1; clone size: NA; D gene: NA
CDR3 protein: CASSGLAGGFDEQYF; CDR3 DNA: TGTGCCAGCAGTGGACTAGCGGGGGGGTTCGACGAGCAGTACTTC; CDR3 length: 15; V gene: TRBV2; J gene: TRBJ2-7; clone size: NA; D gene: TRBD2
CDR3 protein: CSVEDRETGVSYEQYF; CDR3 DNA: TGCAGCGTTGAAGATCGGGAGACAGGGGTTTCTTACGAGCAGTACTTC; CDR3 length: 16; V gene: TRBV29-1; J gene: TRBJ2-7; clone size: NA; D gene: TRBD1
CDR3 protein: CASRAGGAQHF; CDR3 DNA: TGTGCCAGTCGAGCAGGGGGCGCCCAGCATTTT; CDR3 length: 11; V gene: TRBV2; J gene: TRBJ1-5; clone size: once; D gene: TRBD1
CDR3 protein: CASSLEGGGTEAFF; CDR3 DNA: TGTGCCAGCAGCTTAGAGGGGGGGGGCACTGAAGCTTTCTTT; CDR3 length: 14; V gene: TRBV13; J gene: TRBJ1-1; clone size: few; D gene: NA
CDR3 protein: CASSLKGGTEAFF; CDR3 DNA: TGTGCCAGCAGTTTGAAAGGGGGAACTGAAGCTTTCTTT; CDR3 length: 13; V gene: TRBV27; J gene: TRBJ1-1; clone size: few; D gene: NA
CDR3 protein: CASSSGNARDRVYEQYF; CDR3 DNA: TGTGCCAGCAGCTCGGGAAACGCCCGGGACAGGGTCTACGAGCAGTACTTC; CDR3 length: 17; V gene: TRBV7-9; J gene: TRBJ2-7; clone size: NA; D gene: TRBD1
CDR3 protein: CSVAGTSTTNEKLFF; CDR3 DNA: TGCAGCGTAGCCGGGACATCAACAACTAATGAAAAACTGTTTTTT; CDR3 length: 15; V gene: TRBV29-1; J gene: TRBJ1-4; clone size: NA; D gene: NA
CDR3 protein: CASSIRTGNQPQHF; CDR3 DNA: TGTGCCAGTAGTATTCGGACAGGGAATCAGCCCCAGCATTTT; CDR3 length: 14; V gene: TRBV19; J gene: TRBJ1-5; clone size: NA; D gene: TRBD1
CDR3 protein: CASSPNLRADTGELFF; CDR3 DNA: TGTGCCAGCAGCCCCAATCTCAGGGCCGACACCGGGGAGCTGTTTTTT; CDR3 length: 16; V gene: TRBV7-9; J gene: TRBJ2-2; clone size: NA; D gene: NA
CDR3 protein: CASRPQGNSEQYF; CDR3 DNA: TGTGCCAGCAGACCGCAGGGGAACTCCGAGCAGTACTTC; CDR3 length: 13; V gene: TRBV28; J gene: TRBJ2-7; clone size: NA; D gene: NA
CDR3 protein: CASSMGQGAYQPQHF; CDR3 DNA: TGTGCCAGTAGTATGGGACAGGGGGCTTACCAGCCCCAGCATTTT; CDR3 length: 15; V gene: TRBV19; J gene: TRBJ1-5; clone size: few; D gene: TRBD1
CDR3 protein: CASSVAGAAGELFF; CDR3 DNA: TGTGCCAGCAGCGTAGCAGGGGCCGCCGGGGAGCTGTTTTTT; CDR3 length: 14; V gene: TRBV9; J gene: TRBJ2-2; clone size: NA; D gene: NA
CDR3 protein: CASSLANPGEQFF; CDR3 DNA: TGTGCCAGCAGCTTGGCAAACCCGGGGGAGCAGTTCTTC; CDR3 length: 13; V gene: TRBV5-6; J gene: TRBJ2-1; clone size: NA; D gene: NA
CDR3 protein: CASSSQGLNTEAFF; CDR3 DNA: TGCGCCAGCAGCTCACAGGGGTTGAACACTGAAGCTTTCTTT; CDR3 length: 14; V gene: TRBV5-1; J gene: TRBJ1-1; clone size: NA; D gene: TRBD1
CDR3 protein: CASSWGSGGSEKLFF; CDR3 DNA: TGTGCCAGCAGCTGGGGCTCGGGGGGAAGTGAAAAACTGTTTTTT; CDR3 length: 15; V gene: TRBV5-4; J gene: TRBJ1-4; clone size: NA; D gene: NA
CDR3 protein: CASSVEFLGQGGNTEAFF; CDR3 DNA: TGTGCCAGCAGCGTAGAATTTTTGGGACAGGGGGGTAACACTGAAGCTTTCTTT; CDR3 length: 18; V gene: TRBV9; J gene: TRBJ1-1; clone size: NA; D gene: TRBD1
CDR3 protein: CASSLELAGYNEQFF; CDR3 DNA: TGTGCCAGCAGCTTGGAGCTAGCGGGGTACAATGAGCAGTTCTTC; CDR3 length: 15; V gene: TRBV5-6; J gene: TRBJ2-1; clone size: few; D gene: TRBD2
CDR3 protein: CASSRGGGTGELFF; CDR3 DNA: TGTGCCAGCAGCCGCGGGGGAGGCACCGGGGAGCTGTTTTTT; CDR3 length: 14; V gene: TRBV5-6; J gene: TRBJ2-2; clone size: NA; D gene: TRBD2
CDR3 protein: CASSPRRSQETQYF; CDR3 DNA: TGTGCCAGCTCACCTCGTAGAAGCCAAGAGACCCAGTACTTC; CDR3 length: 14; V gene: TRBV18; J gene: TRBJ2-5; clone size: NA; D gene: NA
CDR3 protein: CASSWTGFYNEQFF; CDR3 DNA: TGTGCCAGCAGCTGGACAGGCTTCTACAATGAGCAGTTCTTC; CDR3 length: 14; V gene: TRBV5-4; J gene: TRBJ2-1; clone size: few; D gene: TRBD1
CDR3 protein: CASSIWGLRHIQYF; CDR3 DNA: TGTGCCAGTAGCATCTGGGGGCTGAGGCACATTCAGTACTTC; CDR3 length: 14; V gene: TRBV19; J gene: TRBJ2-4; clone size: NA; D gene: NA
CDR3 protein: CASSYGRRLSEAFF; CDR3 DNA: TGTGCCAGCAGTTACGGGCGACGTCTTTCTGAAGCTTTCTTT; CDR3 length: 14; V gene: TRBV6-5; J gene: TRBJ1-1; clone size: NA; D gene: NA
CDR3 protein: CASGLYDSNQETQYF; CDR3 DNA: TGTGCTAGTGGTTTGTACGACTCGAATCAAGAGACCCAGTACTTC; CDR3 length: 15; V gene: TRBV12-5; J gene: TRBJ2-5; clone size: NA; D gene: NA
CDR3 protein: CATSRTGPSYNEQFF; CDR3 DNA: TGTGCCACCAGCAGGACAGGGCCCTCCTACAATGAGCAGTTCTTC; CDR3 length: 15; V gene: TRBV15; J gene: TRBJ2-1; clone size: NA; D gene: TRBD1
CDR3 protein: CASSAGVGTEAFF; CDR3 DNA: TGTGCTAGCAGCGCGGGGGTGGGCACTGAGGCTTTCTTT; CDR3 length: 13; V gene: TRBV7-7; J gene: TRBJ1-1; clone size: NA; D gene: NA
CDR3 protein: CASTRSPTTNEKLFF; CDR3 DNA: TGTGCCAGTACCCGGTCCCCAACAACTAATGAAAAACTGTTTTTT; CDR3 length: 15; V gene: TRBV19; J gene: TRBJ1-4; clone size: NA; D gene: NA
CDR3 protein: CASSWADETQYF; CDR3 DNA: TGTGCCAGCAGCTGGGCCGACGAGACCCAGTACTTC; CDR3 length: 12; V gene: TRBV5-5; J gene: TRBJ2-5; clone size: NA; D gene: NA
CDR3 protein: CASSIGTGGNQPQHF; CDR3 DNA: TGTGCCAGCAGCATCGGGACAGGGGGCAATCAGCCCCAGCATTTT; CDR3 length: 15; V gene: TRBV7-6; J gene: TRBJ1-5; clone size: NA; D gene: TRBD1
CDR3 protein: CASSEDRGQLFF; CDR3 DNA: TGTGCCAGCAGTGAAGACAGGGGGCAACTGTTTTTT; CDR3 length: 12; V gene: TRBV2; J gene: TRBJ1-4; clone size: NA; D gene: TRBD1
CDR3 protein: CASSLSSGDTYEQYF; CDR3 DNA: TGTGCCAGCAGTTTATCGTCAGGTGACACCTACGAGCAGTACTTC; CDR3 length: 15; V gene: TRBV27; J gene: TRBJ2-7; clone size: NA; D gene: NA
CDR3 protein: CASPLSPQGTEAFF; CDR3 DNA: TGTGCCAGCCCACTCAGTCCTCAGGGCACTGAAGCTTTCTTT; CDR3 length: 14; V gene: TRBV6-4; J gene: TRBJ1-1; clone size: NA; D gene: NA
CDR3 protein: CASSLGGGAGNTEAFF; CDR3 DNA: TGTGCCAGCAGCTTAGGAGGGGGCGCCGGGAACACTGAAGCTTTCTTT; CDR3 length: 16; V gene: TRBV13; J gene: TRBJ1-1; clone size: once; D gene: TRBD1
CDR3 protein: CASRGDRFANTGELFF; CDR3 DNA: TGTGCCAGCAGGGGAGACAGGTTCGCGAACACCGGGGAGCTGTTTTTT; CDR3 length: 16; V gene: TRBV7-8; J gene: TRBJ2-2; clone size: once; D gene: NA
CDR3 protein: CAWSQREGGYTF; CDR3 DNA: TGTGCCTGGAGTCAACGCGAGGGCGGCTACACCTTC; CDR3 length: 12; V gene: TRBV30; J gene: TRBJ1-2; clone size: NA; D gene: NA
CDR3 protein: CASSLRRNSPLHF; CDR3 DNA: TGTGCCAGCAGCTTGAGGCGTAATTCACCCCTCCACTTT; CDR3 length: 13; V gene: TRBV13; J gene: TRBJ1-6; clone size: NA; D gene: NA
CDR3 protein: CASSPKIVGGDYGYTF; CDR3 DNA: TGTGCCAGCTCACCAAAAATAGTCGGGGGGGACTATGGCTACACCTTC; CDR3 length: 16; V gene: TRBV18; J gene: TRBJ1-2; clone size: NA; D gene: NA
CDR3 protein: CASSPSSGGASETQYF; CDR3 DNA: TGTGCCAGCAGCCCTTCTAGCGGGGGGGCTAGTGAGACCCAGTACTTC; CDR3 length: 16; V gene: TRBV7-2; J gene: TRBJ2-5; clone size: NA; D gene: TRBD2
CDR3 protein: CASSASGAGNEKLFF; CDR3 DNA: TGCGCCAGCAGCGCGTCAGGGGCTGGGAATGAAAAACTGTTTTTT; CDR3 length: 15; V gene: TRBV5-1; J gene: TRBJ1-4; clone size: once; D gene: NA
CDR3 protein: CASSLGSEYGYTF; CDR3 DNA: TGTGCCAGCAGCTTAGGATCGGAGTATGGCTACACCTTC; CDR3 length: 13; V gene: TRBV7-3; J gene: TRBJ1-2; clone size: NA; D gene: NA
CDR3 protein: CASSLAPSGVSTDTQYF; CDR3 DNA: TGTGCCAGCAGCTTAGCACCTAGCGGGGTTAGCACAGATACGCAGTATTTT; CDR3 length: 17; V gene: TRBV7-6; J gene: TRBJ2-3; clone size: NA; D gene: TRBD2
CDR3 protein: CASRLPSGGATDTQYF; CDR3 DNA: TGCGCCAGCAGGTTACCTAGCGGGGGGGCGACAGATACGCAGTATTTT; CDR3 length: 16; V gene: TRBV4-1; J gene: TRBJ2-3; clone size: NA; D gene: TRBD2
CDR3 protein: CASSLRGGDGYTF; CDR3 DNA: TGCGCCAGCAGCTTGAGGGGAGGAGATGGCTACACCTTC; CDR3 length: 13; V gene: TRBV5-1; J gene: TRBJ1-2; clone size: NA; D gene: NA